The 5 T cell receptor beta chains listed next were all sequenced from one sample in a study of CD8+ T cells in alopecia areata. Treatment described: oral pan-JAK inhibitor, 5-10 mg twice daily. Obtained from alopecia areata patients were lesional scalp punch biopsies along with peripheral blood. Extraction and reverse transcription of RNA yielded cDNA as the sequencing template. Generated by immunoSEQ multiplex PCR, the TCRdb table keeps only in-frame clones and is missing some. The repertoire consists of about 5,900 clones, with around three fifths occurring once and the leading ten covering around 9.4%. The sample was skin, taken at approximately week 30, from a patient treated with tofacitinib. The receptors here all came from a human donor with alopecia areata.

This chain joins TRBV18 and TRBJ1-2; no clear D gene. V shed 3 bases and J shed 4 bases, with 12 bases lying between them. Germline CDR1 KGHSH, CDR2 LQKENI. The CDR3 extends over 14 amino acids. Here the CDR3 DNA reads TGTGCCAGCTCACCTCCATTTGTTGGCTATGGCTACACCTTC. It translates to CASSPPFVGYGYTF.

V is TRBV29-1 and J is TRBJ1-1; D is ambiguous. V lost 8 bases, J lost 1 base, and 14 bases lay in between. This CDR3 has 13 residues. Germline V lookup: CDR1 SQVTM, CDR2 ANQGSEA. CDR3 DNA: TGCAGCTCCAAAGAGTCACAGAACACTGAAGCTTTCTTT. As protein: CSSKESQNTEAFF.

This chain uses TRBV5-5 with TRBJ1-6, with 7 bases identical to TRBD1. The CDR3 loop spans 14 amino acids. The J segment lost 9 bases and the V segment lost 0 bases, leaving 3 bases of the junction unmatched. Germline V gives CDR1 SGHKS, CDR2 YYEKEE (reference sequence). The DNA for the CDR3 is TGTGCCAGCAGCTTGGAAGGGGGCGCTTCACCCCTCCACTTT. Translation gives CASSLEGGASPLHF.

This chain connects TRBV4-1 to TRBJ2-7; TRBD2 is a possible D gene (5 bases). Between the trimmed V and J ends, which lost 3 bases and 3 bases, there was a span of 12 bases. Germline CDR1 MGHRA, CDR2 YSYEKL. The CDR3 runs to 14 residues. The CDR3 DNA reads as TGCGCCAGCAGCCAGTCAACACTAGTCTACGAGCAGTACTTC. It yields the protein CASSQSTLVYEQYF.

The CDR3 DNA reads TGTGCCAGCAGTTTATATGGGAGGGGAGGCCCTAACTATGGCTACACCTTC. Translation gives CASSLYGRGGPNYGYTF. The chain uses TRBV27 and TRBJ1-2; D perhaps matches TRBD1 (5 bases). Trimming shortened V by 1 base and J by 0 bases, and 15 bases separated the two germline ends. From germline, CDR1 is MNHEY and CDR2 SMNVEV (reference sequence). This CDR3 contains 17 residues.